This T cell receptor beta chain was profiled in a study of shared clonotypes between healthy human individuals. Assay execution proceeded at the deep level. Profiling relied on immunoSEQ multiplex PCR, and the TCRdb table lists in-frame clones only, not all of them. The sample holds roughly 1.5 million clones, 95% to 99% seen once. On this clone itself: Its antigen is currently unknown.

Study results and limitations: Clonotypes which were not shared had lower generation probabilities than clonotypes that all four donors shared.

The V end lost 2 bases, the J end lost 8 bases, and 14 bases lay between the germline ends. Germline V gene sequence: CDR1 SGDLS, CDR2 YYNGEE. CDR3 length equals 14 residues. The TCR was taken from a man younger than 40 in good health. The rearrangement links TRBV9 to TRBJ2-1; possibly TRBD1 for D (6 bases). Sequencing used naive CD4+ T cells sorted from blood. Regarding subset: CD45RA+ positively selected. The CDR3 protein is CASSVRGQLHEQFF. The DNA of the CDR3 is TGTGCCAGCAGCGTGAGAGGACAGCTACATGAGCAGTTCTTC. Looking up the rest from reference TRBV9 and TRBJ2-1 gives the full variable domain: DSGVTQTPKHLITATGQRVTLRCSPRSGDLSVYWYQQSLDQGLQFLIQYYNGEERAKGNILERFSAQQFPDLHSELNLSSLELGDSALYFCASSVRGQLHEQFFGPGTRLTVL.